A single sample is the source of the 19 T cell receptor beta chains below, sequenced in a study of PD-1 blockade in classical Hodgkin lymphoma (TCRdb year 2020). Receptor libraries were prepared by the immunoSEQ multiplex PCR assay. Entries here come from immuneACCESS through TCRdb and include only in-frame sequences with V and J called. Some clones fail to appear in such tables; in the studies checked, an unresolved V gene covers under half of the shortfall, and the cause of the remainder is unknown. Here the sample has some 100,000 clones; just under 95% occur a single time. 2.8% of the sample goes to the ten largest clones. Interpreted using the paper, the time point label stands for: cycle 1 day 1 (C1D1), immediately before nivolumab initiation. Relapse after autologous stem cell transplantation had occurred in all trial patients, and cohorts A, B and C were distinguished by prior brentuximab vedotin exposure.

Sequencing was performed on peripheral blood mononuclear cells (PBMCs), taken at baseline. Receptors were obtained from a human donor with classical Hodgkin lymphoma.

V and J are TRBV6-5 and TRBJ2-7; D not resolved. Germline CDR1 MNHEY, CDR2 SVGAGI. The CDR3 is 14 amino acids. Trimming took 0 bases from V and 3 from J, leaving 9 bases between them. CDR3 amino acids: CASSYSAASYEQYF. The CDR3 DNA is TGTGCCAGCAGTTACTCGGCGGCTAGCTACGAGCAGTACTTC.

This clone turned up a few times. CDR3 DNA sequence: TGTGCCAGCAGTTTCCCTTATTTGCCCCAGCATTTT. It specifies CASSFPYLPQHF. The chain couples TRBV28 to TRBJ1-5; D gene ambiguous. Trimming removed 3 bases from V and 9 bases from J, with 9 bases in between. The CDR3 length is 12 residues. Germline CDR1 MDHEN, CDR2 SYDVKM.

This rearrangement joins TRBV4-1 to TRBJ2-1, with 8 nucleotides matching TRBD2. V lost 1 base and J lost 8; bases outside the gene matches: 13. The CDR3 runs 17 residues. Germline V lookup: CDR1 MGHRA, CDR2 YSYEKL. The CDR3 coding sequence is TGCGCCAGCAGCCAAGGACAAACTAGCGGAGCTACAGATGAGCAGTTCTTC. Translation gives CASSQGQTSGATDEQFF.

The sample holds a few counts of this clone. The chain recombines TRBV30 with TRBJ1-5, with D perhaps matching TRBD1 (6 bases). The CDR3 totals 15 residues. Germline V gene data show CDR1 as GTSNPN and CDR2 as SVGIG (reference sequence). The V end was cut by 5 bases, the J end by 11 bases, with 25 bases between. CDR3 loop: CAWSDGQPSLGAQHF. The CDR3 coding sequence is TGTGCCTGGTCAGATGGACAGCCTTCCCTAGGAGCCCAGCATTTT.

This clone was picked up a small number of times. This chain uses TRBV5-1 with TRBJ1-1; no firm D call. The length of the CDR3 is 14 residues. CDR1 is SGHRS and CDR2 is YFSETQ in the germline V gene. V was shortened by 2 bases and J by 3 bases, with 11 bases between the two germline ends. The CDR3 sequence: CASSLGRLDTEAFF. Written as DNA, the CDR3 is TGCGCCAGCAGCTTAGGGCGGCTTGACACTGAAGCTTTCTTT.

This clone appeared a few times. This chain links TRBV4-1 with TRBJ1-2; D unclear. CDR1 is MGHRA and CDR2 is YSYEKL in the germline V gene. The CDR3 spans 14 residues. V dropped 4 bases and J dropped 3 bases, with 12 bases sitting between them. The CDR3 nucleotides read TGCGCCAGCAGCCGACCGGACTCACACTATGGCTACACCTTC. It encodes CASSRPDSHYGYTF.

The rearrangement joins TRBV6-1 to TRBJ2-7; 7 nucleotides match TRBD1. Germline V gene lookup returns CDR1 MNHNS and CDR2 SASEGT. V shed 4 bases, J shed 2 bases, and the junction held 8 bases outside the gene matches. The CDR3 consists of 15 residues. The CDR3 region is CASSATTGTPYEQYF. Written as DNA, the CDR3 is TGTGCCAGCAGTGCCACGACAGGGACCCCCTACGAGCAGTACTTC.

This clone was seen a single time. The chain recombines TRBV5-1 with TRBJ2-2, with D unresolved. CDR3 length: 12 residues. With 7 bases removed from V and 6 bases from J, the gap between germline ends came to 10 bases. Germline V gene lookup returns CDR1 SGHRS and CDR2 YFSETQ. This CDR3 reads CASHPSPGELFF. The DNA of the CDR3 is TGCGCCAGCCACCCCAGTCCCGGGGAGCTGTTTTTT.

The V and J genes are TRBV15 and TRBJ2-1; no clear D gene. The CDR3 loop spans 18 amino acids. The V end lost 0 bases, the J end lost 1 base, and 16 bases lay between the germline ends. In germline, CDR1 is LNHNV, CDR2 YYDKDF (reference sequence). This CDR3 is CATSREVPGGYSYNEQFF. The CDR3 nucleotides are TGTGCCACCAGCAGAGAAGTCCCGGGTGGATATTCCTACAATGAGCAGTTCTTC.

The V gene is TRBV11-2, the J gene TRBJ2-3, with 7 bases fitting TRBD1. The trim removed 2 bases at V and 4 bases at J, leaving 12 bases unmatched. The CDR3 has 17 amino acids. Per germline, CDR1 SGHAT and CDR2 FQNNGV. The CDR3 DNA sequence: TGTGCCAGCAGCTTACTTGGATATGGGCAGGGGGCAGATACGCAGTATTTT. Translated: CASSLLGYGQGADTQYF.

The chain combines TRBV2 with TRBJ1-2; TRBD1 matches at 7 bases. The CDR3 totals 14 residues. The V gene's germline CDR1 is SNHLY and CDR2 FYNNEI. Germline trimming cut 6 bases from V and 4 bases from J; bases unmatched to any gene: 8. In nucleotides, the CDR3 is TGTGCCAGCAGCGCAGGGACAGAGACCTATGGCTACACCTTC. Protein product: CASSAGTETYGYTF.

The chain couples TRBV5-1 to TRBJ1-5; tentatively, D is TRBD1 (5 bases). This CDR3 contains 14 residues. Deletions cut 3 bases from V and 3 bases from J, with 10 bases between. From germline, CDR1 is SGHRS and CDR2 YFSETQ. The CDR3 region is CASSSQGPNQPQHF. The CDR3 nucleotides are TGCGCCAGCAGCTCCCAGGGACCCAATCAGCCCCAGCATTTT.

This clone was seen only a few times. The chain carries TRBV15 and TRBJ1-2; D gene uncertain. The CDR3 spans 13 residues. Trimming took off 8 bases at V and 1 base at J, with 11 bases between the two ends. Per germline, CDR1 LNHNV and CDR2 YYDKDF (reference sequence). CDR3 amino acids: CATSPGDNYGYTF. CDR3 in DNA: TGTGCCACCTCTCCTGGCGATAACTATGGCTACACCTTC.

This CDR3 is CASSPPTTVNTEAFF. The CDR3 DNA reads TGCGCCAGCAGCCCTCCGACGACAGTTAACACTGAAGCTTTCTTT. The gene calls are TRBV5-1 and TRBJ1-1, with D perhaps TRBD1 (5 bases). CDR1 and CDR2 from the germline V gene are SGHRS and YFSETQ. This CDR3 has 15 residues. V was shortened by 4 bases and J by 2 bases, with 15 bases between the two germline ends.

The chain employs TRBV10-2 and TRBJ2-5; possibly TRBD2 for D (6 bases). CDR1 is WSHSY and CDR2 is SAAADI in the germline V gene. V lost 6 bases and J 4 bases, leaving 9 bases between the germline ends. The CDR3 has 12 amino acids. The CDR3 here is CASSGSPETQYF. The CDR3 DNA follows: TGCGCCAGCAGCGGGAGTCCAGAGACCCAGTACTTC.

The CDR3 protein is CASSHIGSNNEQFF. The DNA for the CDR3 is TGTGCCAGCAGCCATATTGGGAGTAACAATGAGCAGTTCTTC. V gene TRBV7-7 combines with J gene TRBJ2-1, with a weak D call TRBD2 (5 bases). Trimming removed 5 bases at V and 5 bases at J, with 13 bases between. The CDR3 contains 14 residues. The germline gives CDR1 SSHAT, CDR2 FNYEAQ (reference sequence).

The chain carries TRBV19 and TRBJ2-1, with D possibly being TRBD1 (5 bases). The CDR3 loop spans 17 amino acids. Germline V gene lookup returns CDR1 LNHDA and CDR2 SQIVND (reference sequence). Trimming left V 2 bases short and J 5 bases short, with 19 bases between. CDR3 sequence (DNA): TGTGCCAGTAGTATACTCGGGTACGGAGAACAGGACAATGAGCAGTTCTTC. It yields the protein CASSILGYGEQDNEQFF.

The V gene is TRBV6-1, the J gene TRBJ2-5; the D is unclear. Deletions cut 1 base from V and 5 bases from J, with 14 bases between. This CDR3 spans 15 amino acids. CDR1 is MNHNS and CDR2 is SASEGT in the germline V gene. CDR3 sequence (DNA): TGTGCCAGCAGTGAAGTGGCCTCGTTGGGGGAGACCCAGTACTTC. Residues: CASSEVASLGETQYF.

V is TRBV19 and J is TRBJ1-5, with D tentatively TRBD1 (5 bases). Germline assignment: CDR1 LNHDA and CDR2 SQIVND (reference sequence). The V end was cut by 4 bases, the J end by 1 base, with 11 bases between. This CDR3 spans 15 amino acids. The CDR3 DNA sequence: TGTGCCAGTAGTACCCCTGGGGACAGCAATCAGCCCCAGCATTTT. It translates to CASSTPGDSNQPQHF.